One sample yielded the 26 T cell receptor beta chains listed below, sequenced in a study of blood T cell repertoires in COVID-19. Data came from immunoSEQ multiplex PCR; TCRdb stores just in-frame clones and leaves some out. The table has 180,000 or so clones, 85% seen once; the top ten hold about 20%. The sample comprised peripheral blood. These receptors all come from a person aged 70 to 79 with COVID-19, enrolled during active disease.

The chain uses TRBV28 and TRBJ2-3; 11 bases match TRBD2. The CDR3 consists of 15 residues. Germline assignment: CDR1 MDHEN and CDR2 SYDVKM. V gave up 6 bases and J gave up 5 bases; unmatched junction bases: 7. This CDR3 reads CASSPTSGMGDTQYF. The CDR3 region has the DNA TGTGCCAGCAGCCCGACTAGCGGGATGGGAGATACGCAGTATTTT.

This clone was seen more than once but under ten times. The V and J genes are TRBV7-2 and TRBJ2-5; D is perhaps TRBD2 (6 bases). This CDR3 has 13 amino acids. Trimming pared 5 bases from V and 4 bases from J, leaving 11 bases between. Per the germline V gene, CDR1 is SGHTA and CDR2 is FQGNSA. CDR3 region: CASSMGLLETQYF. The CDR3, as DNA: TGTGCCAGCAGCATGGGACTCCTAGAGACCCAGTACTTC.

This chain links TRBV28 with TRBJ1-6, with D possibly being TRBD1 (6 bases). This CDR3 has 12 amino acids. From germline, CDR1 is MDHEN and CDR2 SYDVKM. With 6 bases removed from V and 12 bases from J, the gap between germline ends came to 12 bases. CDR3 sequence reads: CASSPSDRPLHF. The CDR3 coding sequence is TGTGCCAGCAGCCCATCGGACAGACCCCTCCACTTT.

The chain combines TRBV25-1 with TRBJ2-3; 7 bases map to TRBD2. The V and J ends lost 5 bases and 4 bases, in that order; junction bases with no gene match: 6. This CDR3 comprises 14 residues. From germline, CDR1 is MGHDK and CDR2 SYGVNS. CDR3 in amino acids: CASSPGGVADTQYF. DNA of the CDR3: TGTGCCAGCAGTCCGGGAGGTGTTGCAGATACGCAGTATTTT.

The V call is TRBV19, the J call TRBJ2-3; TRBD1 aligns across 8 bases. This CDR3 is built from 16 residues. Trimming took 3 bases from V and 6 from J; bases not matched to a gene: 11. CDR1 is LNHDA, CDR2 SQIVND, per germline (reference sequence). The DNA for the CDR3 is TGTGCCAGTAGTATGATTCTGCCAGGGGGCGCCGATACGCAGTATTTT. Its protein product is CASSMILPGGADTQYF.

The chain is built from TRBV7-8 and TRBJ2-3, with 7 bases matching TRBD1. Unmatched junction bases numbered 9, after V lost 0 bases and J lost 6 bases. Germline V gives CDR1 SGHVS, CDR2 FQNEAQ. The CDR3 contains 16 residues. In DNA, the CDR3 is TGTGCCAGCAGCTTAGCGCATCGACAGGGTGTGGATACGCAGTATTTT. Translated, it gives CASSLAHRQGVDTQYF. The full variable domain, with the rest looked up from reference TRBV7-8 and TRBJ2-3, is GAGVSQSPRYKVAKRGQDVALRCDPISGHVSLFWYQQALGQGPEFLTYFQNEAQLDKSGLPSDRFFAERPEGSVSTLKIQRTQQEDSAVYLCASSLAHRQGVDTQYFGPGTRLTVL.

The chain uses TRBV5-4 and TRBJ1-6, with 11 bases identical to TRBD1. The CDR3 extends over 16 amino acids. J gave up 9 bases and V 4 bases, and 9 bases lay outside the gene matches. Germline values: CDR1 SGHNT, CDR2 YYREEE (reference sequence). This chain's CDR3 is CASSHGDRGSSSPLHF. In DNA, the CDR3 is TGTGCCAGCAGCCATGGGGACAGGGGGTCGAGTTCACCCCTCCACTTT. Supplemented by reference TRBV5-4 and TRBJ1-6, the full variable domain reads ETGVTQSPTHLIKTRGQQVTLRCSSQSGHNTVSWYQQALGQGPQFIFQYYREEENGRGNFPPRFSGLQFPNYSSELNVNALELDDSALYLCASSHGDRGSSSPLHFGNGTRLTVT.

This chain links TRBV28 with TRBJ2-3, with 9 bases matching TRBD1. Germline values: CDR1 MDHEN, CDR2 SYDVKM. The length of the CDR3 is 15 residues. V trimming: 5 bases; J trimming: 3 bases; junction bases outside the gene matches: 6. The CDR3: CASSQQGAFTDTQYF. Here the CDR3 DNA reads TGTGCCAGCAGTCAACAGGGGGCGTTTACAGATACGCAGTATTTT.

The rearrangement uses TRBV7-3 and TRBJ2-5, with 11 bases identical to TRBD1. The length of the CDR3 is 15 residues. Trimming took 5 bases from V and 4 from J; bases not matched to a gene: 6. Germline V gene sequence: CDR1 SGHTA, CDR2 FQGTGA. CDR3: CASSIGTGGLETQYF. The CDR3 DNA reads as TGTGCCAGCAGCATAGGGACAGGGGGGTTAGAGACCCAGTACTTC.

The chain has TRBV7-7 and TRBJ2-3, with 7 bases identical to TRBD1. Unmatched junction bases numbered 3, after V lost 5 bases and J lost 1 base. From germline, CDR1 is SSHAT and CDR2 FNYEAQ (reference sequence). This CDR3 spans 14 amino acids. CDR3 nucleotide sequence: TGTGCCAGCAGCCCCGACAGGGGCACAGATACGCAGTATTTT. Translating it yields CASSPDRGTDTQYF.

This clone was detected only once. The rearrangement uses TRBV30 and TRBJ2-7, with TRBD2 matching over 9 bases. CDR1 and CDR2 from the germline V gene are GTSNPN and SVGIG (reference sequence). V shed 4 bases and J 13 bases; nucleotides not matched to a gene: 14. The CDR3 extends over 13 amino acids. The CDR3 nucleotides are TGTGCCTGGAACCCCCTACTAGCGGGCGTGTCCTACTTC. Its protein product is CAWNPLLAGVSYF.

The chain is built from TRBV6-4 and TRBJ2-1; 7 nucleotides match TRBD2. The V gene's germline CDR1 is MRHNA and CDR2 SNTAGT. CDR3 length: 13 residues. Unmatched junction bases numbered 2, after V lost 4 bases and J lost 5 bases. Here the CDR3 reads CASSGGGDNEQFF. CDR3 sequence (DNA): TGTGCCAGCAGTGGGGGGGGTGACAATGAGCAGTTCTTC.

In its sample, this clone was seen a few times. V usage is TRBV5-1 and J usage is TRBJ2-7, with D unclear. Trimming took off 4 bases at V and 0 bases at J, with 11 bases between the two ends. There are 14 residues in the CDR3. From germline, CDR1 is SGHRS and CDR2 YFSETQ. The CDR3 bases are TGCGCCAGCAGCCCCGCGCACCACTCCTACGAGCAGTACTTC. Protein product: CASSPAHHSYEQYF.

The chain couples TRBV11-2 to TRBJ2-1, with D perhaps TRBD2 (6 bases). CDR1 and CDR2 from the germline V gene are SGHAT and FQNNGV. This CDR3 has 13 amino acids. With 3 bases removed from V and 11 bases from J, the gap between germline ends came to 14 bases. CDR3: CASSFPPGVQQFF. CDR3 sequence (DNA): TGTGCCAGCAGCTTCCCCCCGGGAGTACAGCAGTTCTTC.

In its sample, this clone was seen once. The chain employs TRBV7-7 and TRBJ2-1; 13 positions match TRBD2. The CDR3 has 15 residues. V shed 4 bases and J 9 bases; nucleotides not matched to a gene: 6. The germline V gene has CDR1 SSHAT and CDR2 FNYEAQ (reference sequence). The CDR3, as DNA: TGTGCCAGCAGCTCGACCAGGACTAGCGGGAGTGAGCAGTTCTTC. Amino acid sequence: CASSSTRTSGSEQFF.

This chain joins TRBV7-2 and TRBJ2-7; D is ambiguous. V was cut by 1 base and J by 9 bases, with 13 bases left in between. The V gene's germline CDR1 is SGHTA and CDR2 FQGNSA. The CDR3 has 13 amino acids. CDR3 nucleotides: TGTGCCAGCAGCTTAGGGCTTGAACGTGGGCAGTACTTC. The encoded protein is CASSLGLERGQYF.

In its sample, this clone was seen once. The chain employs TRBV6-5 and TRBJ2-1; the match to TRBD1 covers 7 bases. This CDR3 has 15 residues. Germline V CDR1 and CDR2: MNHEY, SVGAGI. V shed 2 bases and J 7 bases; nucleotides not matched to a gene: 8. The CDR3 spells CASSYGTVQGNEQFF. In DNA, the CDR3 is TGTGCCAGCAGTTACGGGACAGTCCAGGGGAATGAGCAGTTCTTC.

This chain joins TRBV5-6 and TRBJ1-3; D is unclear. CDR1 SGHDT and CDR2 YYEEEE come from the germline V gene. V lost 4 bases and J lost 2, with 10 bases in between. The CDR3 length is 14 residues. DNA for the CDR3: TGTGCCAGCAGCCAAATAAGCCCTGGAAACACCATATATTTT. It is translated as CASSQISPGNTIYF.

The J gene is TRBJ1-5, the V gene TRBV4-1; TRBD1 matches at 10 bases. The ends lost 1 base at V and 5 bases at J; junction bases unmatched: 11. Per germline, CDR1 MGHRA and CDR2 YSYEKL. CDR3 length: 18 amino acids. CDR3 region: CASSQGLAGTGVHQPQHF. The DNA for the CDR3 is TGCGCCAGCAGCCAAGGACTTGCCGGGACAGGGGTGCATCAGCCCCAGCATTTT.

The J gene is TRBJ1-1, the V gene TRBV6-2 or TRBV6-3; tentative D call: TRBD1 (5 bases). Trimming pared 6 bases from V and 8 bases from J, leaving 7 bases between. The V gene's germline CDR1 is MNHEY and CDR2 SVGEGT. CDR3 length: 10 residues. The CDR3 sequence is CASSNREAFF. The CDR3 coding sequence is TGTGCCAGCAGCAACAGGGAAGCTTTCTTT.

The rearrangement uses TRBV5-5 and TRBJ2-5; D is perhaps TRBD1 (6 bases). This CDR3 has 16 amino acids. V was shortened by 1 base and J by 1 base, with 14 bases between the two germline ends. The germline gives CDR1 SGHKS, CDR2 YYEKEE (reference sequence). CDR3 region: CASSLRTDRPQETQYF. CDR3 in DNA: TGTGCCAGCAGCTTGAGGACTGACAGGCCCCAAGAGACCCAGTACTTC.

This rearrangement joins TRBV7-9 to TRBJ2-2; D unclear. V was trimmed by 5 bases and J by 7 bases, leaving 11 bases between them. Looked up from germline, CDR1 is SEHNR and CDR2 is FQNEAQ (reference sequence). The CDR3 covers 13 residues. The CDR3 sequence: CASSRPRRGELFF. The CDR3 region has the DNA TGTGCCAGCAGCCGTCCCAGGCGCGGGGAGCTGTTTTTT. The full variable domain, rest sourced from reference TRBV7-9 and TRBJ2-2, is DTGVSQNPRHKITKRGQNVTFRCDPISEHNRLYWYRQTLGQGPEFLTYFQNEAQLEKSRLLSDRFSAERPKGSFSTLEIQRTEQGDSAMYLCASSRPRRGELFFGEGSRLTVL.

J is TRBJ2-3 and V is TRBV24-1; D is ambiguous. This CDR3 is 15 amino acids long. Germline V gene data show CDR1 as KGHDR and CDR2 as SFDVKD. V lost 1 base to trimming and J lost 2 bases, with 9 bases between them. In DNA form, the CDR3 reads TGTGCCACCAGTGATTTTGAGAGCAACACAGATACGCAGTATTTT. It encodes CATSDFESNTDTQYF.

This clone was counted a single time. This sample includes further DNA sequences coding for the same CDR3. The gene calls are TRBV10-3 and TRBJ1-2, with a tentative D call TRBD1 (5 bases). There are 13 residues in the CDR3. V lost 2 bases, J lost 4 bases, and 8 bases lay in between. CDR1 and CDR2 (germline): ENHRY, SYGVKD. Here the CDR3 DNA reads TGTGCCATCAGTGAGGGACAAGGCTATGGCTACACCTTC. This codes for CAISEGQGYGYTF.

CDR3 bases: TGTGCCAGCAGTCCCAACCCCGCTATTAACACCATATATTTT. Translated, it gives CASSPNPAINTIYF. This chain links TRBV28 with TRBJ1-3; D ambiguous. V shed 5 bases and J shed 7 bases, with 15 bases lying between them. Germline CDR1 is MDHEN and CDR2 is SYDVKM. The CDR3 totals 14 residues.

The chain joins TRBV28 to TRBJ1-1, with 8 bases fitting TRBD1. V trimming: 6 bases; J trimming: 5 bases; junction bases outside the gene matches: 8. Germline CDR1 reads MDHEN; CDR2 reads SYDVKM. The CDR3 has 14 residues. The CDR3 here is CASRPGQGFTEAFF. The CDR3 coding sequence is TGTGCCAGCAGACCCGGACAGGGTTTTACTGAAGCTTTCTTT.